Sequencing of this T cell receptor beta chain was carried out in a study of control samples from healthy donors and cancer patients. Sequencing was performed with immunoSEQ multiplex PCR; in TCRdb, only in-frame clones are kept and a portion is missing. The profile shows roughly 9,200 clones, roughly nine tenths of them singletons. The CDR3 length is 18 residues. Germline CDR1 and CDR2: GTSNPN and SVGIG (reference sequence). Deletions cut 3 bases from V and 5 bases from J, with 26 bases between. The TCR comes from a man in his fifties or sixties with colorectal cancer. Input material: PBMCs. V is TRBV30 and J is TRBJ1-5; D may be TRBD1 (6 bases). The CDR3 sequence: CAWSRGHNLPIIHQPQHF. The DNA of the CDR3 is TGTGCCTGGAGCCGGGGGCATAATCTCCCCATAATCCATCAGCCCCAGCATTTT.